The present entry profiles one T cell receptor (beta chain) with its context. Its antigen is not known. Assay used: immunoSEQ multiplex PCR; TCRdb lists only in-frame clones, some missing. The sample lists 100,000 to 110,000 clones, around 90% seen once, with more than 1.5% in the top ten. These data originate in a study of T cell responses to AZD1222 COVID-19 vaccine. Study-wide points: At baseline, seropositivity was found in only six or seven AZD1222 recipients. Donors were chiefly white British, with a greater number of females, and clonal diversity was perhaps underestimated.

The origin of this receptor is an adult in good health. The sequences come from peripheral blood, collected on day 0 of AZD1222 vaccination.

DNA of the CDR3: TGTGCCAGCAGCTTAGACAGGGAGTCACCCCTCCACTTT. Protein: CASSLDRESPLHF. The rearrangement joins TRBV7-3 to TRBJ1-6; 7 bases match TRBD1. The CDR3 is 13 amino acids. V shed 2 bases, J shed 10 bases, and the junction held 2 bases outside the gene matches. The germline V gene has CDR1 SGHTA and CDR2 FQGTGA.